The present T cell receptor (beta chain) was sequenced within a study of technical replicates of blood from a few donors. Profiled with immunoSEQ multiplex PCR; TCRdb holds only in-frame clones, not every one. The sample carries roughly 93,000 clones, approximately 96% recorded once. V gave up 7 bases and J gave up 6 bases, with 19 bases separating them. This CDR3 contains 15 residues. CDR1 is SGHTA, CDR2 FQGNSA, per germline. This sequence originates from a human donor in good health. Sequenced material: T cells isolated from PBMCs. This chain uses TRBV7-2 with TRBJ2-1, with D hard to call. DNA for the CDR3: TGTGCCAGCAAAAAAGGCACTCAAACTACCAATGAGCAGTTCTTC. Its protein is CASKKGTQTTNEQFF.